This passage covers 23 T cell receptor beta chains from one sample sequenced in a study of shared clonotypes between healthy human individuals. The assay was immunoSEQ multiplex PCR, and TCRdb's table has in-frame clones only and misses some. Among hundreds of thousands of clones listed, around 78% were seen once. Input material: PBMCs. All receptors come from a woman between 35 and 50 years old in good health. Some clones in this sample may be carry-over from other donors' samples.

The genes are TRBV29-1 and TRBJ1-1, with 10 bases fitting TRBD1. Germline assignment: CDR1 SQVTM and CDR2 ANQGSEA. The junction had 4 bases not matched to a gene; V was cut back by 8 bases and J by 1 base. The CDR3 extends over 13 amino acids. In DNA form, the CDR3 reads TGCAGCACCAGGGACAGGGGGAACACTGAAGCTTTCTTT. Amino acid sequence: CSTRDRGNTEAFF.

V usage is TRBV15 and J usage is TRBJ2-7; tentative D call: TRBD1 (7 bases). There are 18 residues in the CDR3. The V and J ends lost 1 base and 0 bases respectively, with 19 bases between them. The germline V gene encodes CDR1 LNHNV and CDR2 YYDKDF (reference sequence). The CDR3 DNA reads TGTGCCACCAGCAGAGGGCTTACCAGGGGGGATAGCTCCTACGAGCAGTACTTC. Protein sequence: CATSRGLTRGDSSYEQYF. The variable domain in full, with the rest retrieved from reference TRBV15 and TRBJ2-7, is DAMVIQNPRYQVTQFGKPVTLSCSQTLNHNVMYWYQQKSSQAPKLLFHYYDKDFNNEADTPDNFQSRRPNTSFCFLDIRSPGLGDTAMYLCATSRGLTRGDSSYEQYFGPGTRLTVT.

The CDR3 loop is CASSSPSRRGLQETQYF. The CDR3 DNA sequence: TGTGCCAGCAGCTCTCCCTCCAGACGGGGACTCCAAGAGACCCAGTACTTC. This chain joins TRBV7-2 and TRBJ2-5; maybe TRBD2 (6 bases). V was trimmed by 4 bases and J by 1 base, leaving 19 bases between them. The CDR3 contains 17 residues. Germline loops: CDR1 SGHTA, CDR2 FQGNSA.

The rearrangement joins TRBV25-1 to TRBJ2-7; D gene unclear. V lost 0 bases to trimming and J lost 5 bases, with 20 bases between them. This CDR3 comprises 17 residues. Germline V gene lookup returns CDR1 MGHDK and CDR2 SYGVNS. CDR3 DNA sequence: TGTGCCAGCAGTGAATATCTTGGGCGATCGAAGTCGGACGAGCAGTACTTC. It encodes CASSEYLGRSKSDEQYF.

This clone was observed a handful of times. The gene calls are TRBV10-3 and TRBJ2-3; 13 bases align to TRBD2. J was trimmed by 4 bases and V by 5 bases; bases with no gene match: 9. In germline, CDR1 is ENHRY, CDR2 SYGVKD. The CDR3 loop spans 17 amino acids. Here the CDR3 DNA reads TGTGCCATCAGTCAAGGGGGGACTAGCGGGACAGCAGATACGCAGTATTTT. It codes for CAISQGGTSGTADTQYF.

V and J are TRBV27 and TRBJ2-5; TRBD2 is a possible D gene (6 bases). The CDR3 runs to 17 residues. Per the germline V gene, CDR1 is MNHEY and CDR2 is SMNVEV (reference sequence). The V end was cut by 1 base, the J end by 2 bases, with 17 bases between. CDR3 in DNA: TGTGCCAGCAGTTTATGGGGCGGGGCAAGCCTTCAAGAGACCCAGTACTTC. Translated: CASSLWGGASLQETQYF.

This clone appeared a few times. The chain has TRBV7-9 and TRBJ2-2, with TRBD2 identical over 7 bases. Germline V gene data show CDR1 as SEHNR and CDR2 as FQNEAQ (reference sequence). The CDR3 length is 15 residues. V lost 3 bases to trimming and J lost 3 bases; unmatched junction nucleotides: 4. CDR3 in amino acids: CASSFRLADTGELFF. In DNA, the CDR3 is TGTGCCAGCAGCTTTAGACTAGCCGACACCGGGGAGCTGTTTTTT.

The rearrangement uses TRBV30 and TRBJ2-3; no firm D call. Germline V lookup: CDR1 GTSNPN, CDR2 SVGIG (reference sequence). The CDR3 contains 14 residues. The CDR3 sequence is CALGRRRDTDTQYF. In DNA form, the CDR3 reads TGTGCTCTGGGTCGCCGGAGAGACACAGATACGCAGTATTTT.

This sequence joins TRBV5-1 and TRBJ1-5; maybe TRBD1 (6 bases). The length of the CDR3 is 15 residues. Germline V gene sequence: CDR1 SGHRS, CDR2 YFSETQ. Trimming pared 2 bases from V and 3 bases from J, leaving 12 bases between. This chain's CDR3 is CASSFSGDDNQPQHF. As DNA, the CDR3 is TGCGCCAGCAGCTTTTCAGGGGATGACAATCAGCCCCAGCATTTT.

The chain uses TRBV6-1 and TRBJ2-7, with 10 bases that match TRBD1. J gave up 5 bases and V 3 bases, and 7 bases lay outside the gene matches. The CDR3 has 15 amino acids. CDR1 MNHNS and CDR2 SASEGT come from the germline V gene. This chain's CDR3 is CASSEWGQGLNEQYF. The DNA of the CDR3 is TGTGCCAGCAGTGAGTGGGGACAGGGGCTGAACGAGCAGTACTTC.

The genes are TRBV7-9 and TRBJ2-7; D uncertain. CDR1 and CDR2 from the germline V gene are SEHNR and FQNEAQ (reference sequence). There are 14 residues in the CDR3. Trimming removed 5 bases from V and 2 bases from J, with 13 bases in between. The DNA of the CDR3 is TGTGCCAGCAGCCCTACGAGGATTACCTACGAGCAGTACTTC. Encoded protein: CASSPTRITYEQYF.

The chain uses TRBV6-4 and TRBJ1-2, with a possible D match to TRBD1 (5 bases). V was cut by 3 bases and J by 4 bases, with 15 bases left in between. The V gene's germline CDR1 is MRHNA and CDR2 SNTAGT. The CDR3 length is 15 residues. The CDR3 DNA follows: TGTGCCAGCAGTGAGGGGCCTCAGTCGGGCTATGGCTACACCTTC. Translated, it gives CASSEGPQSGYGYTF.

CDR3 bases: TGTGCCTGGAGTTCCCCCTTCTACGAGCAGTACTTC. This encodes CAWSSPFYEQYF. The V call is TRBV30, the J call TRBJ2-7, with D uncertain. The CDR3 length is 12 residues. V lost 2 bases and J 3 bases, leaving 8 bases between the germline ends. Germline V gene sequence: CDR1 GTSNPN, CDR2 SVGIG (reference sequence).

This sequence joins TRBV29-1 and TRBJ2-5, with 10 bases identical to TRBD2. The J call may be incorrect, as the DNA end agrees better with TRBJ2-7. Germline CDR1 SQVTM, CDR2 ANQGSEA. CDR3 size: 14 residues. The CDR3 DNA follows: TGCAGCGTTGAGGGACTAGCGCATCCTTACGAGCAGTACTTC. Translating gives CSVEGLAHPYEQYF.

This clone is a singleton in its sample. J is TRBJ2-7 and V is TRBV27; 10 bases line up with TRBD2. Germline loops: CDR1 MNHEY, CDR2 SMNVEV (reference sequence). The J segment lost 0 bases and the V segment lost 5 bases, leaving 10 bases of the junction unmatched. This CDR3 contains 17 residues. Here the CDR3 DNA reads TGTGCCAGCAGTCGGACATCCCGGACTAGCGGCTCCTACGAGCAGTACTTC. It yields the protein CASSRTSRTSGSYEQYF.

Regarding this clone: Other nucleotide sequences in the sample specify the same CDR3. V usage is TRBV18 and J usage is TRBJ2-7; D is ambiguous. Germline V CDR1 and CDR2: KGHSH, LQKENI. This CDR3 is built from 14 residues. Trimming stripped 3 bases from V and 5 bases from J, with 14 bases between. CDR3 loop: CASSPGRVGHEQYF. In nucleotides, the CDR3 is TGTGCCAGCTCACCCGGACGAGTAGGTCACGAGCAGTACTTC.

This chain connects TRBV27 to TRBJ2-1; 7 nucleotides match TRBD2. With V trimmed by 7 bases and J by 1 base, 13 bases remained unmatched. The CDR3 runs to 17 residues. Germline assignment: CDR1 MNHEY and CDR2 SMNVEV (reference sequence). Here the CDR3 reads CASITRSSGMSYNEQFF. DNA of the CDR3: TGTGCCAGCATTACCCGGTCAAGCGGGATGTCCTACAATGAGCAGTTCTTC.

The DNA for the CDR3 is TGTGCCAGCAGTGAGACTCCGGGAAGTGGCGAGCAGTACTTC. Translated: CASSETPGSGEQYF. The rearrangement uses TRBV2 and TRBJ2-7; tentative D call: TRBD2 (5 bases). The CDR3 contains 14 residues. V was pared by 3 bases and J by 6 bases, with 15 bases between. From germline, CDR1 is SNHLY and CDR2 FYNNEI. The variable domain in full, completed from reference TRBV2 and TRBJ2-7, reads EPEVTQTPSHQVTQMGQEVILRCVPISNHLYFYWYRQILGQKVEFLVSFYNNEISEKSEIFDDQFSVERPDGSNFTLKIRSTKLEDSAMYFCASSETPGSGEQYFGPGTRLTVT.

The chain has TRBV11-3 and TRBJ2-1; D gene unclear. V was trimmed by 2 bases and J by 5 bases, leaving 4 bases between them. The CDR3 is 12 residues long. Per the germline V gene, CDR1 is SGHNT and CDR2 is YENEEA. In DNA, the CDR3 is TGTGCCAGCAGCTTAAGGAACAATGAGCAGTTCTTC. Translating it yields CASSLRNNEQFF. Using reference TRBV11-3 and TRBJ2-1 for the parts outside the CDR3, the full variable domain is EAGVVQSPRYKIIEKKQPVAFWCNPISGHNTLYWYLQNLGQGPELLIRYENEEAVDDSQLPKDRFSAERLKGVDSTLKIQPAELGDSAVYLCASSLRNNEQFFGPGTRLTVL.

V gene TRBV7-2 combines with J gene TRBJ1-4; no reliable D call. The CDR3 length is 16 residues. The germline V gene has CDR1 SGHTA and CDR2 FQGNSA. V lost 5 bases, J lost 0 bases, and 13 bases lay in between. The CDR3: CASSPAVGTTNEKLFF. In DNA, the CDR3 is TGTGCCAGCAGCCCTGCCGTAGGGACAACTAATGAAAAACTGTTTTTT.

This chain links TRBV6-6 with TRBJ2-2; D might be TRBD1 (8 bases). The length of the CDR3 is 16 residues. V was cut by 8 bases and J by 7 bases, with 23 bases left in between. Germline V gene data show CDR1 as MNHNY and CDR2 as SVGAGI (reference sequence). The CDR3 sequence is CASSLTSTGEGGELFF. The CDR3 nucleotides are TGTGCCAGCTCGTTAACCTCGACAGGGGAGGGCGGGGAGCTGTTTTTT.

V and J are TRBV7-9 and TRBJ2-1, with D perhaps matching TRBD1 or TRBD2 (7 bases each). V dropped 5 bases and J dropped 9 bases, with 17 bases sitting between them. Germline values: CDR1 SEHNR, CDR2 FQNEAQ (reference sequence). The CDR3 runs 14 residues. The CDR3, as DNA: TGTGCCAGCAGCCCCGGTACAGGGGAGGGTGAGCAGTTCTTC. It encodes CASSPGTGEGEQFF. Full variable domain (outside the CDR3, taken from reference TRBV7-9 and TRBJ2-1): DTGVSQNPRHKITKRGQNVTFRCDPISEHNRLYWYRQTLGQGPEFLTYFQNEAQLEKSRLLSDRFSAERPKGSFSTLEIQRTEQGDSAMYLCASSPGTGEGEQFFGPGTRLTVL.

This clone was detected once. J is TRBJ2-7 and V is TRBV28, with 12 bases that match TRBD2. CDR1 and CDR2 (germline): MDHEN, SYDVKM. V lost 7 bases to trimming and J lost 7 bases; unmatched junction nucleotides: 8. This CDR3 contains 14 residues. The CDR3 nucleotides are TGTGCCAGCACGTGGGCTAGCGGGAGGGATGAGCAGTACTTC. It is translated as CASTWASGRDEQYF.